These 32 T cell receptor beta chains originate from one sample sequenced in a study of blood T cell repertoires in COVID-19. Libraries were prepared by immunoSEQ multiplex PCR; TCRdb keeps only in-frame clonotypes and omits some of them. Counted here are about 170,000 clones, approximately 88% occurring once; the ten biggest clones make up roughly an eighth. The sample comprised peripheral blood. The receptor source for this set is a man aged 18 to 30 with active or convalescent COVID-19.

CDR3 nucleotides: TGTGCCAGCGGAGCCAGACGTGAAAAACTGTTTTTT. Translating it yields CASGARREKLFF. This chain connects TRBV6-5 to TRBJ1-4; no firm D call. V was pared by 8 bases and J by 7 bases, with 11 bases between. CDR3 size: 12 residues. The V gene's germline CDR1 is MNHEY and CDR2 SVGAGI.

This clone appeared once. This chain links TRBV11-2 with TRBJ1-5; 8 nucleotides line up with TRBD1. V shed 4 bases, J shed 4 bases, and the junction held 3 bases outside the gene matches. The CDR3 covers 14 residues. Per the germline V gene, CDR1 is SGHAT and CDR2 is FQNNGV. The CDR3 nucleotides read TGTGCCAGCAGCTCCAGGACAGGGAATCAGCCCCAGCATTTT. Translated: CASSSRTGNQPQHF.

About this clone: The sample holds other DNA sequences that translate to the same CDR3. The genes are TRBV18 and TRBJ2-7; 9 bases fit TRBD1. The CDR3 extends over 14 amino acids. Looked up from germline, CDR1 is KGHSH and CDR2 is LQKENI. Losses at the gene ends were 3 bases for V and 1 base for J; bases not matched to a gene: 1. The CDR3: CASSPGTGSYEQYF. DNA of the CDR3: TGTGCCAGCTCACCGGGGACAGGGTCCTACGAGCAGTACTTC.

V and J are TRBV28 and TRBJ1-6, with D possibly being TRBD1 (6 bases). This CDR3 has 15 amino acids. With 4 bases removed from V and 8 bases from J, the gap between germline ends came to 15 bases. Per germline, CDR1 MDHEN and CDR2 SYDVKM. CDR3 coding DNA: TGTGCCAGCAGTTCAGCCGGGACACAATATTCACCCCTCCACTTT. Its protein is CASSSAGTQYSPLHF.

This clone appeared a single time. The rearrangement links TRBV2 to TRBJ2-1, with 9 bases fitting TRBD2. This CDR3 contains 12 residues. Germline-derived CDR1 and CDR2 are SNHLY and FYNNEI. Germline trimming cut 6 bases from V and 8 bases from J; bases unmatched to any gene: 2. In DNA, the CDR3 is TGTGCCAGCAGGAGCGGGAGGCATGAGCAGTTCTTC. Its translation: CASRSGRHEQFF.

The gene calls are TRBV5-4 and TRBJ2-2; 11 bases line up with TRBD2. The germline gives CDR1 SGHNT, CDR2 YYREEE (reference sequence). This CDR3 contains 18 residues. The trim removed 3 bases at V and 2 bases at J, leaving 9 bases unmatched. DNA for the CDR3: TGTGCCAGCAGCTCCGGGACTAGCGGCCGTCCTAACACCGGGGAGCTGTTTTTT. Its protein is CASSSGTSGRPNTGELFF.

Notes on this clone: The junction differs from germline at one of its ends, possibly a read error. Other DNA sequences from this sample encode an identical CDR3 as well. The chain recombines TRBV28 with TRBJ2-6; D gene uncertain. CDR3 length: 13 residues. The V gene's germline CDR1 is MDHEN and CDR2 SYDVKM. This CDR3 is CASSLSGANVLTF. The CDR3 coding sequence is TGTGCCAGCAGCTTATCAGGGGCCAACGTCCTGACTTTC.

The gene calls are TRBV5-4 and TRBJ1-2, with 7 nucleotides matching TRBD1. Germline V gives CDR1 SGHNT, CDR2 YYREEE (reference sequence). The CDR3 extends over 15 amino acids. The J segment lost 0 bases and the V segment lost 4 bases, leaving 6 bases of the junction unmatched. CDR3 protein: CASSASTGTNYGYTF. The CDR3 nucleotides read TGTGCCAGCAGCGCATCGACAGGGACTAACTATGGCTACACCTTC.

The gene calls are TRBV7-2 and TRBJ2-2; 8 positions match TRBD1. The junction had 6 bases not matched to a gene; V was cut back by 4 bases and J by 5 bases. The length of the CDR3 is 15 residues. Germline lookup yields CDR1 SGHTA and CDR2 FQGNSA. CDR3 sequence reads: CASSSGQGRTGELFF. As DNA, the CDR3 is TGTGCCAGCAGCTCTGGACAGGGCCGAACCGGGGAGCTGTTTTTT.

This clone was seen once. The rearrangement joins TRBV4-2 to TRBJ1-1, with 7 bases lining up with TRBD1. The CDR3 runs 18 residues. The J segment lost 0 bases and the V segment lost 2 bases, leaving 12 bases of the junction unmatched. CDR1 and CDR2 (germline): LGHNA, YNFKEQ. CDR3 amino acids: CASSQSGRGQTMNTEAFF. The CDR3 DNA follows: TGTGCCAGCAGCCAATCCGGTCGGGGACAGACAATGAACACTGAAGCTTTCTTT.

CDR3 in amino acids: CASSEAGASSYEQYF. For the CDR3, the DNA is TGTGCCAGCAGTGAAGCAGGAGCTTCGTCCTACGAGCAGTACTTC. The V and J genes are TRBV6-1 and TRBJ2-7, with D unclear. The CDR3 runs to 15 residues. Germline V gene data show CDR1 as MNHNS and CDR2 as SASEGT. V shed 0 bases and J shed 1 base, with 10 bases lying between them.

CDR3 nucleotide sequence: TGTGCCACCTCGGGGCTAGCGGGGGGCCTAATTAGCACAGATACGCAGTATTTT. Translating gives CATSGLAGGLISTDTQYF. The chain combines TRBV7-2 with TRBJ2-3, with 11 bases fitting TRBD2. J lost 0 bases, V lost 10 bases, and 15 bases had no gene match. Germline CDR1 SGHTA, CDR2 FQGNSA. This CDR3 is built from 18 residues.

The chain couples TRBV4-1 to TRBJ1-5; 7 positions match TRBD1. Germline assignment: CDR1 MGHRA and CDR2 YSYEKL. The CDR3 extends over 17 amino acids. V shed 1 base, J shed 7 bases, and the junction held 13 bases outside the gene matches. CDR3 residues: CASSQGLRGGVFQPQHF. The CDR3 nucleotides are TGCGCCAGCAGCCAAGGACTAAGAGGGGGCGTTTTCCAGCCCCAGCATTTT.

V is TRBV4-3 and J is TRBJ2-7, with 9 bases that match TRBD1. CDR1 is LGHNA, CDR2 YSLEER, per germline. V dropped 2 bases and J dropped 7; count of bases not matched to a gene: 12. There are 16 residues in the CDR3. In DNA, the CDR3 is TGCGCCAGCAGCCAACTTTCGGGGACAGGGTATGGGGAGCAGTACTTC. Residues: CASSQLSGTGYGEQYF.

V usage is TRBV5-1 and J usage is TRBJ2-1; D not certain. Trimming took off 5 bases at V and 5 bases at J, with 14 bases between the two ends. Per germline, CDR1 SGHRS and CDR2 YFSETQ. This CDR3 region has 14 residues. DNA of the CDR3: TGCGCCAGCAGTCCCGCACAGTTCGACAATGAGCAGTTCTTC. This gives the protein CASSPAQFDNEQFF.

The chain joins TRBV29-1 to TRBJ1-1; 9 nucleotides align to TRBD1. The V segment lost 4 bases and the J segment 2 bases; nucleotides outside the gene matches: 8. This CDR3 is 15 amino acids long. The V gene's germline CDR1 is SQVTM and CDR2 ANQGSEA. This CDR3 reads CSVGQQGAFNTEAFF. The DNA of the CDR3 is TGCAGCGTTGGCCAACAGGGGGCATTTAACACTGAAGCTTTCTTT.

Only one count was recorded for this clone. This chain links TRBV5-8 with TRBJ1-5; 7 nucleotides match TRBD1. The CDR3 runs 15 residues. Germline trimming cut 2 bases from V and 3 bases from J; bases unmatched to any gene: 5. Looked up from germline, CDR1 is SGHTS and CDR2 is YDEGEE. The CDR3 loop reads CASSLAGGFNQPQHF. The CDR3 bases are TGTGCCAGCAGCTTAGCAGGGGGGTTCAATCAGCCCCAGCATTTT.

The chain has TRBV2 and TRBJ1-2, with 9 bases matching TRBD1. V lost 7 bases to trimming and J lost 8 bases; unmatched junction nucleotides: 8. Per germline, CDR1 SNHLY and CDR2 FYNNEI. The CDR3 totals 13 residues. CDR3 sequence reads: CASTLQGAGGYTF. CDR3 nucleotides: TGTGCCAGCACCTTACAGGGGGCTGGGGGCTACACCTTC.

This chain links TRBV4-1 with TRBJ2-7; D may be TRBD2 (6 bases). V gave up 0 bases and J gave up 4 bases, with 10 bases separating them. Germline V gene data show CDR1 as MGHRA and CDR2 as YSYEKL. The CDR3 is made up of 14 amino acids. The CDR3 is CASSQDSRGYEQYF. The DNA for the CDR3 is TGCGCCAGCAGCCAAGATTCGCGGGGATACGAGCAGTACTTC.

The genes are TRBV7-6 and TRBJ2-1; 12 bases are a match to TRBD2. V lost 4 bases and J lost 2; bases outside the gene matches: 3. The CDR3 spans 16 residues. Per the germline V gene, CDR1 is SGHVS and CDR2 is FNYEAQ. The DNA for the CDR3 is TGTGCCAGCAGCTCTCTAGCGGGGGGGCCCTACAATGAGCAGTTCTTC. Its protein is CASSSLAGGPYNEQFF.

J is TRBJ1-1 and V is TRBV7-2, with TRBD1 identical over 8 bases. The CDR3 consists of 17 residues. Per germline, CDR1 SGHTA and CDR2 FQGNSA. V was pared by 0 bases and J by 14 bases, with 20 bases of the junction left unmatched. The CDR3 reads CASSLASDRVPVGAGFF. The CDR3 nucleotides read TGTGCCAGCAGCTTAGCGTCGGACAGGGTTCCGGTGGGCGCCGGGTTCTTT.

This chain joins TRBV30 and TRBJ2-1, with 15 bases matching TRBD2. Germline V gives CDR1 GTSNPN, CDR2 SVGIG (reference sequence). This CDR3 comprises 21 residues. The trim removed 2 bases at V and 5 bases at J, leaving 19 bases unmatched. CDR3 amino acids: CAWSRADSVGTSGRLHNEQFF. Here the CDR3 DNA reads TGTGCCTGGAGTAGGGCGGACAGCGTGGGGACTAGCGGGAGGTTACACAATGAGCAGTTCTTC.

The genes are TRBV19 and TRBJ1-4; TRBD1 aligns across 7 bases. V shed 9 bases and J 8 bases; nucleotides not matched to a gene: 9. Germline CDR1 reads LNHDA; CDR2 reads SQIVND (reference sequence). The CDR3 loop spans 13 amino acids. The CDR3 DNA sequence: TGTGCCAGCAGGGACAGCTTAACCGAAAAACTGTTTTTT. Translated, it gives CASRDSLTEKLFF.

CDR3: CASSLEGRGLNEQYF. The CDR3, as DNA: TGCGCCAGCAGCTTGGAGGGCCGGGGGTTGAACGAGCAGTACTTC. The genes are TRBV5-1 and TRBJ2-7; possibly TRBD2 for D (6 bases). The germline V and J ends were trimmed by 0 bases and 5 bases, with 15 bases remaining between them. Germline CDR1 reads SGHRS; CDR2 reads YFSETQ. The CDR3 covers 15 residues.

This clone has only one observation. The rearrangement joins TRBV6-5 to TRBJ2-7; the D gene is possibly TRBD2 (6 bases). Looked up from germline, CDR1 is MNHEY and CDR2 is SVGAGI. V was clipped by 2 bases and J by 6 bases, with 8 bases between them. The CDR3 totals 12 residues. The chain's CDR3 is CASSYGGAEQYF. In nucleotides, the CDR3 is TGTGCCAGCAGTTACGGCGGGGCCGAGCAGTACTTC.

Turning to this clone: Within the sample, other DNA sequences also encode this same CDR3. CDR3 region: CASSHNLGQGTDTQYF. The DNA of the CDR3 is TGTGCCAGCAGCCACAACCTGGGGCAGGGCACAGATACGCAGTATTTT. The rearrangement joins TRBV3-1 (or the pseudogene TRBV3-2) to TRBJ2-3; tentative D call: TRBD1 (5 bases). This CDR3 contains 16 residues. Germline-derived CDR1 and CDR2 are LGHDT and YNNKEL (reference sequence). Trimming left V 3 bases short and J 1 base short, with 14 bases between.

Of note for this clone: It is unclear where the CDR3 begins or ends on the DNA, so no DNA is shown, and the CDR3 is as TCRdb lists it. The chain couples TRBV6-5 to TRBJ1-1; TRBD1 is the table's D call and was not checked against the DNA. The germline gives CDR1 MNHEY, CDR2 SVGAGI. The CDR3 length is 16 residues, termini included. This chain's CDR3 is CASSYGGHSVAGGSFF.

This clone was detected once. V usage is TRBV19 and J usage is TRBJ2-4; 8 nucleotides match TRBD2. V lost 3 bases and J lost 10; bases outside the gene matches: 8. In germline, CDR1 is LNHDA, CDR2 SQIVND (reference sequence). The CDR3 runs to 14 residues. For the CDR3, the DNA is TGTGCCAGTAGTATCCTGGGTAGCGGGGCAATTCAGTACTTC. It yields the protein CASSILGSGAIQYF.

J is TRBJ2-2 and V is TRBV19; weak D call: TRBD2 (5 bases). This CDR3 spans 17 amino acids. V was cut by 0 bases and J by 6 bases, with 17 bases left in between. Looked up from germline, CDR1 is LNHDA and CDR2 is SQIVND (reference sequence). The CDR3 loop reads CASSIDARVSRAGELFF. CDR3 nucleotide sequence: TGTGCCAGTAGTATAGATGCCCGGGTTTCGCGGGCCGGGGAGCTGTTTTTT.

The V and J genes are TRBV11-2 and TRBJ1-4; D remains unclear. CDR1 is SGHAT, CDR2 FQNNGV, per germline. This CDR3 is 16 amino acids long. V gave up 1 base and J gave up 8 bases, with 17 bases separating them. In DNA form, the CDR3 reads TGTGCCAGCAGCTTAGGTCCCTCGGGGAGGAGGGAAAAACTGTTTTTT. Protein product: CASSLGPSGRREKLFF. The entire variable domain, with the rest obtained from reference TRBV11-2 and TRBJ1-4, is as follows: EAGVAQSPRYKIIEKRQSVAFWCNPISGHATLYWYQQILGQGPKLLIQFQNNGVVDDSQLPKDRFSAERLKGVDSTLKIQPAKLEDSAVYLCASSLGPSGRREKLFFGSGTQLSVL.

J is TRBJ2-1 and V is TRBV5-1, with 9 bases fitting TRBD2. The CDR3 loop spans 15 amino acids. V trimming: 2 bases; J trimming: 2 bases; junction bases outside the gene matches: 2. Germline CDR1 is SGHRS and CDR2 is YFSETQ. Written as DNA, the CDR3 is TGCGCCAGCAGCTTTAGCGGGGGAGCCTACAATGAGCAGTTCTTC. Its translation is CASSFSGGAYNEQFF.

In nucleotides, the CDR3 is TGTGCCATCAAATTCCAGAGGGACACCGGGGAGCTGTTTTTT. This codes for CAIKFQRDTGELFF. V usage is TRBV10-3 and J usage is TRBJ2-2, with D tentatively TRBD2 (5 bases). CDR3 length: 14 residues. CDR1 ENHRY and CDR2 SYGVKD come from the germline V gene. Trimming removed 7 bases at V and 3 bases at J, with 12 bases between.